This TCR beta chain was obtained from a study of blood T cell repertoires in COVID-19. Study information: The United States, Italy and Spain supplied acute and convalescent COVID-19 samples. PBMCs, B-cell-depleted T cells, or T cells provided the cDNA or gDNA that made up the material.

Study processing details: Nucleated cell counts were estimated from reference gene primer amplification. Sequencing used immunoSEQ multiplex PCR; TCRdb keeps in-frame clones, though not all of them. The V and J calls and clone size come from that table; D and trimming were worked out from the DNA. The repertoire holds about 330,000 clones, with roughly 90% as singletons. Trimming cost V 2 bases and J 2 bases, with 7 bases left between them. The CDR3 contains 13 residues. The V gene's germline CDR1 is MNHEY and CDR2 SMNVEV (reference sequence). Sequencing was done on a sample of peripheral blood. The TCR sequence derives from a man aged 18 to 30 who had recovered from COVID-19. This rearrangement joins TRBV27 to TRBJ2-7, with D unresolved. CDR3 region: CASSLEYPYEQYF. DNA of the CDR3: TGTGCCAGCAGTTTAGAGTACCCCTACGAGCAGTACTTC.